This TCR beta chain was identified in a study of T-cell memory formation after mild COVID-19. TCRdb recomputed calls from the 5' RACE reads with MiXCR, one row per CDR3 protein. The sample has around 340,000 distinct CDR3 sequences; less than 20% are singletons. CDR1 is SGDLS and CDR2 is YYNGEE in the germline V gene. There are 16 residues in the CDR3. Trimming stripped 0 bases from V and 7 bases from J, with 19 bases between. The chain recombines TRBV9 with TRBJ1-1, with a tentative D call TRBD1 (5 bases). The sample consisted of PBMCs or a T cell subset sorted from them (not recorded which). The origin of this receptor is a young man who had mild COVID-19 (a few samples of this study predate the infection). Cell type and time point are not known. As DNA, the CDR3 is TGTGCCAGCAGCGTAGGAGCGGACACCCTGGCAGTTGAAGCTTTCTTT. Amino acid sequence: CASSVGADTLAVEAFF.